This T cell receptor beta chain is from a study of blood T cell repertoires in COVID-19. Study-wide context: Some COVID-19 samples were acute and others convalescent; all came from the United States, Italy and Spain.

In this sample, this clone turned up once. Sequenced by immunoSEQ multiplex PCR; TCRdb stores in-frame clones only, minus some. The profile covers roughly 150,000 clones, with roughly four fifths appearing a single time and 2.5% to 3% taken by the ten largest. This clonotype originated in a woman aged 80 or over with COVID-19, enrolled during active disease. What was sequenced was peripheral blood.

As DNA, the CDR3 is TGTGCCAGCAGCCAAGACGACGGGACAGGGTATGGCTACACCTTC. Its translation: CASSQDDGTGYGYTF. This chain joins TRBV4-2 and TRBJ1-2; TRBD1 aligns across 9 bases. This CDR3 contains 15 residues. V gave up 0 bases and J gave up 5 bases; unmatched junction bases: 4. Germline CDR1 LGHNA, CDR2 YNFKEQ.